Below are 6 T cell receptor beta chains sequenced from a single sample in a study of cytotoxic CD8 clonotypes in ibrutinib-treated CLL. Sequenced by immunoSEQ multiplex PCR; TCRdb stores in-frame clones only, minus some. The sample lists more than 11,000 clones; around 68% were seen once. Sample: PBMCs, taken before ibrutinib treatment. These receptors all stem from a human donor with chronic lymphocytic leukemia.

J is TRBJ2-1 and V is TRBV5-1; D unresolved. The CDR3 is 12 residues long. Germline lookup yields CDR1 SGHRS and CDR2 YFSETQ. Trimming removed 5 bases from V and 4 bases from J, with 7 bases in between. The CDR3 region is CASSLDYNEQFF. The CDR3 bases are TGCGCCAGCAGTTTAGATTACAATGAGCAGTTCTTC. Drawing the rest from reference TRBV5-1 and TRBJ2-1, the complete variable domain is KAGVTQTPRYLIKTRGQQVTLSCSPISGHRSVSWYQQTPGQGLQFLFEYFSETQRNKGNFPGRFSGRQFSNSRSEMNVSTLELGDSALYLCASSLDYNEQFFGPGTRLTVL.

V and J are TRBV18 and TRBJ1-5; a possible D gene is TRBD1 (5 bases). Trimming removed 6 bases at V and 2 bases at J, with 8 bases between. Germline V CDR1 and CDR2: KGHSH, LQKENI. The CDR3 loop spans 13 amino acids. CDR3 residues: CASSEGGNQPQHF. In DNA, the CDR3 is TGTGCCAGCTCCGAAGGGGGCAATCAGCCCCAGCATTTT.

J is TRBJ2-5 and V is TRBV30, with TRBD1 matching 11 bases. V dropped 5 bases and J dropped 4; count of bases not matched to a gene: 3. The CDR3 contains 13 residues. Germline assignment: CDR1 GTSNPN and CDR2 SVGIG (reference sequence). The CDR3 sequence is CAWAGQGAETQYF. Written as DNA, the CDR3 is TGTGCCTGGGCCGGACAGGGGGCAGAGACCCAGTACTTC.

This CDR3 is CASSGRDFTGELFF. As DNA, the CDR3 is TGTGCCAGCAGTGGCCGGGATTTCACCGGGGAGCTGTTTTTT. The rearrangement links TRBV2 to TRBJ2-2, with D tentatively TRBD2 (5 bases). This CDR3 has 14 residues. Germline values: CDR1 SNHLY, CDR2 FYNNEI. The V gene lost 4 bases and the J gene lost 4 bases, with 10 bases spanning the gap.

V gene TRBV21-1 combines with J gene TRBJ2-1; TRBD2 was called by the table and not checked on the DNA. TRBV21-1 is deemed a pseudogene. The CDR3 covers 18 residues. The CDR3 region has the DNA TGTGCCAGCAGCCCGGGGGGGGAGGCCCCCCTCTCCTACAATGAGCAGTTCTTC. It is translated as CASSPGGEAPLSYNEQFF.

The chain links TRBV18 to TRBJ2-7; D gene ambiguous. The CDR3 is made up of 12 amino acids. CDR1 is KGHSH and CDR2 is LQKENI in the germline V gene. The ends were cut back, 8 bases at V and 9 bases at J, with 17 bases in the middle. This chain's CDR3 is CASAGLSQGQYF. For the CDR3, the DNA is TGTGCCAGCGCCGGTCTGAGTCAAGGGCAGTACTTC.